This is a list of T cell receptor beta chains from one sample in a study of OX40 agonist ivuxolimab in advanced cancers. Sequencing used immunoSEQ multiplex PCR; TCRdb keeps in-frame clones, though not all of them. This sample yields about 32,000 clones, of which 81% are seen a single time; about 22% belongs to the top ten. The material was CD4+ or CD8+ T cells sorted from blood, obtained in a trial of the OX40 agonist ivuxolimab. Source of these receptors: an adult with an advanced solid tumor such as melanoma, head and neck, liver or kidney cancer. Both conserved end residues are trimmed from each CDR3.

V: TRBV15; J: TRBJ1-1; CDR3: ATSPDIRSTEAS
V: TRBV6-1; J: TRBJ2-7; CDR3: ASRPGVRSYEQY
V: TRBV6-5; J: TRBJ2-5; CDR3: ASSYSVFKGKETQY
V: TRBV14; J: TRBJ2-7; CDR3: ASSQSGGEQY
V: TRBV27; J: TRBJ1-1; CDR3: ASSLGPSTEAF
V: TRBV2; J: TRBJ2-1; CDR3: ASRAGRAYLNEQF
V: TRBV19; J: TRBJ1-5; CDR3: ASRRQGDQPQH
V: TRBV29-1; J: TRBJ1-5; CDR3: SVGGRGQPQH
V: TRBV7-3; J: TRBJ2-1; CDR3: ASSLSVGDNEQF
V: TRBV10-2; J: TRBJ2-1; CDR3: ASGTLPGVGQF
V: TRBV11-2; J: TRBJ2-3; CDR3: ASSLAGGRSTDTQY
V: TRBV6-5; J: TRBJ1-4; CDR3: ASSGRQGAAEKLF
V: TRBV25-1; J: TRBJ2-1; CDR3: ASSGGGPYNEQF
V: TRBV29-1; J: TRBJ1-5; CDR3: SVRQGSNQPQH
V: TRBV11-2; J: TRBJ1-4; CDR3: ASSPGGVRHEKLF
V: TRBV6-5; J: TRBJ1-2; CDR3: ASSPGDRFYGYT
V: TRBV18; J: TRBJ1-1; CDR3: ASQGVNTEAF
V: TRBV7-9; J: TRBJ1-2; CDR3: ASSQLGTGSGYT
V: TRBV18; J: TRBJ1-1; CDR3: ASSPPGRGPTEAF
V: TRBV4-1; J: TRBJ1-3; CDR3: ASSQAGNTIY
V: TRBV6-5; J: TRBJ2-7; CDR3: ASSLDPSSYEQY
V: TRBV27; J: TRBJ2-5; CDR3: ASSVRDSKETQY
V: TRBV19; J: TRBJ2-3; CDR3: ASSIGRSTDTQY
V: TRBV2; J: TRBJ2-6; CDR3: ASSEATAYSGGANVLT
V: TRBV6-5; J: TRBJ2-7; CDR3: ASSPNLPGEQY
V: TRBV11-2; J: TRBJ2-5; CDR3: ASSLGGTETQY
V: TRBV18; J: TRBJ1-1; CDR3: ASSLTGERTEAF
V: TRBV19; J: TRBJ2-7; CDR3: ASSIGGQASYEQY
V: TRBV28; J: TRBJ2-7; CDR3: ASSLGTYEQY
V: TRBV6-5; J: TRBJ1-1; CDR3: ASSFPGQLNTEAF
V: TRBV5-6; J: TRBJ2-1; CDR3: ASNSDSYNEQF
V: TRBV7-8; J: TRBJ2-1; CDR3: ASSLGGLAGVSAYNEQF
V: TRBV5-1; J: TRBJ2-3; CDR3: ASSLGPVGTDTQY
V: TRBV2; J: TRBJ2-3; CDR3: ASTPRDRGNTDTQY
V: TRBV12-2; J: TRBJ1-1; CDR3: ASRLAQSGGETEAF
V: TRBV6-1; J: TRBJ2-7; CDR3: ASRFQDTIYEQY
V: TRBV27; J: TRBJ2-5; CDR3: ASSEGRLNWGETQY
V: TRBV11-2; J: TRBJ1-4; CDR3: ASSPGGMNEKLF
V: TRBV5-7; J: TRBJ1-4; CDR3: ASAENRGLNEKLF
V: TRBV6-6; J: TRBJ1-6; CDR3: ASNQGARFSSPLH
V: TRBV6-5; J: TRBJ1-5; CDR3: ASSYDSNQPQH
V: TRBV2; J: TRBJ1-5; CDR3: ASSSSSGQPQH
V: TRBV7-3; J: TRBJ2-4; CDR3: ASSLGQRLAKNIQY
V: TRBV27; J: TRBJ2-2; CDR3: ASGIRNTGELF
V: TRBV14; J: TRBJ1-6; CDR3: ASSQFRNSPLH
V: TRBV19; J: TRBJ2-4; CDR3: ASSYSNLAKNIQY
V: TRBV28; J: TRBJ1-1; CDR3: ASKSGPGFTEAF
V: TRBV7-2; J: TRBJ1-5; CDR3: ASSVGTVNQPQH
V: TRBV6-1; J: TRBJ1-6; CDR3: ASSEIGAPASPLH
V: TRBV27; J: TRBJ2-1; CDR3: ASRPGSGGYNEQF
V: TRBV27; J: TRBJ2-7; CDR3: ASSLRAYGSGEQY
V: TRBV5-5; J: TRBJ2-7; CDR3: ASSSNAGAGAYEQY
V: TRBV11-2; J: TRBJ2-3; CDR3: ASSLSDRGPDTQY
V: TRBV29-1; J: TRBJ2-5; CDR3: SVEGGAGTQY